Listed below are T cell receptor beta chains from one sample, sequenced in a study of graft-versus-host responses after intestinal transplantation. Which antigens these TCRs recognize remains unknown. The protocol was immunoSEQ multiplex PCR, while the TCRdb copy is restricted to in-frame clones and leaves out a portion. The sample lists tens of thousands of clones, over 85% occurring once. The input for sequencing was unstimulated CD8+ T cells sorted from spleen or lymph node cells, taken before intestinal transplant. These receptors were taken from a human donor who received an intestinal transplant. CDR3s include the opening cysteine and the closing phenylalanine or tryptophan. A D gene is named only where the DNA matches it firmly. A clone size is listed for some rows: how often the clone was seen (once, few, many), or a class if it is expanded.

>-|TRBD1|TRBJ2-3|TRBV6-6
TGTGCCAGCAGTCCGGACAGGGGGAGAGGCACAGATACGCAGTATTTT
CASSPDRGRGTDTQYF
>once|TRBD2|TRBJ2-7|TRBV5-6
TGTGCCAGCAGCTTGGCTTCGGGAGGGAGCTCCTACGAGCAGTACTTC
CASSLASGGSSYEQYF
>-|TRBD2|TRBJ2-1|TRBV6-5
TGTGCCAGCAGGTTTAGCGGGAGGTCCTACAATGAGCAGTTCTTC
CASRFSGRSYNEQFF
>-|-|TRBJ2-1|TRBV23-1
TGCGCCAGCAGTCTACCGGGACAGGGTCGGGAGGGGAGTATCGATGAGCAGTTCTTC
CASSLPGQGREGSIDEQFF
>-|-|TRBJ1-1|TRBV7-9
TGTGCCAGCAGCTTAGCGGCGGGAGTGACTTTCTTT
CASSLAAGVTFF
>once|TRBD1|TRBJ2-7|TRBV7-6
TGTGCCAGCAGCTTAGGGACAGGGGCCTACGAGCAGTACTTC
CASSLGTGAYEQYF
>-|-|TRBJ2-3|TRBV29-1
TGCAGCGTTGAAGTACGGGGCGGTGGCACAGATACGCAGTATTTT
CSVEVRGGGTDTQYF
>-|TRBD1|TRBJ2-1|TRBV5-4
TGTGCCAGCAGCGGGGACAGGGCCGCTGAGCAGTTCTTC
CASSGDRAAEQFF
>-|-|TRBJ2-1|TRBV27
TGTGCCACCCAGGGGAACTCATACAATGAGCAGTTCTTC
CATQGNSYNEQFF
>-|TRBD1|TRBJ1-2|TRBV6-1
TGTGCCAGCAGTGAATTTGGGACAGGGAAGAATAACTATGGCTACACCTTC
CASSEFGTGKNNYGYTF
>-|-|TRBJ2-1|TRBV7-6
TGTGCCAGCAGCCAGGATCGGGTGATCGAGCAGTTCTTC
CASSQDRVIEQFF
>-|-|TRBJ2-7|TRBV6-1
TGTGCCAGCAGTTTCAGGGGGGGCCCTGGCGAGCAGTACTTC
CASSFRGGPGEQYF
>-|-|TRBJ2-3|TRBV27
TGTGCCAGCAGTTTAGTGGGAGGTTCCGCAGATACGCAGTATTTT
CASSLVGGSADTQYF
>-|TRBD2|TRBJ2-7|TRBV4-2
TGTGCCAGCAGCCATCTACTAGCGGGAGGGCCTCTAGGATCCTACGAGCAGTACTTC
CASSHLLAGGPLGSYEQYF
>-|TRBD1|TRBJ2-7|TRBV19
TGTGCCAGTAGTACCCTAGACAGGGCCTACGAGCAGTACTTC
CASSTLDRAYEQYF
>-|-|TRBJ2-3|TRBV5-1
TGCGCCAGCAGCTTAGCGGGCGCTTGGACAGATACGCAGTATTTT
CASSLAGAWTDTQYF
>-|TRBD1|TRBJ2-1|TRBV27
TGTGCCAGCAGTTTACCACAGACAGGGTGGGATGAGCAGTTCTTC
CASSLPQTGWDEQFF
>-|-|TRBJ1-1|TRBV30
TGTGCCTGGAGTCTGGGGCAAGGAAACACTGAAGCTTTCTTT
CAWSLGQGNTEAFF
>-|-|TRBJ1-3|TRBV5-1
TGCGCCAGCCCCCTGGGGGGGAATGGAAACACCATATATTTT
CASPLGGNGNTIYF
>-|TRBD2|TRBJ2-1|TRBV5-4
TGTGCCAGCAGCTTGGGAGTGGGACTAGCGGGCCTCGGCAATGAGCAGTTCTTC
CASSLGVGLAGLGNEQFF
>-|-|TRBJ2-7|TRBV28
TGTGCCAGCAGTTCTGCCATAAACTACGAGCAGTACTTC
CASSSAINYEQYF
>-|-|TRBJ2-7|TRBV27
TGTGCCAGCAGTTTGATCCGGGACACCCCCTACGAGCAGTACTTC
CASSLIRDTPYEQYF
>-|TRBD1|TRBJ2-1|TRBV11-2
TGTGCCAGCAGCTTAGGACCCAGACCGGGACAGCTTCACAATGAGCAGTTCTTC
CASSLGPRPGQLHNEQFF
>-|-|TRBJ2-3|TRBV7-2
TGTGCCAGCAGCTTAGAGGCAGGGGGCACAGATACGCAGTATTTT
CASSLEAGGTDTQYF
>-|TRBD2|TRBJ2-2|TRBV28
TGTGCCAGCAGTTTCGAAACGGGGGGGACTAGCGGCACCGGGGAGCTGTTTTTT
CASSFETGGTSGTGELFF
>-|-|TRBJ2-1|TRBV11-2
TGTGCCAGCAGCCCCCACCTTACTAGAGGGGGGTACAATGAGCAGTTCTTC
CASSPHLTRGGYNEQFF
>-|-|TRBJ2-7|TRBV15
TGTGCCACCAATGGCAGGGTAACGGACGAGCAGTACTTC
CATNGRVTDEQYF
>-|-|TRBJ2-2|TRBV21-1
TGTGCCAGCAGCAAAGAGGGACAGGGAACGGCGAACACCGGGGAGCTGTTTTTT
CASSKEGQGTANTGELFF
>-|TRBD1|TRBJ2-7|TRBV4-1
TGCGCCAGCAGCCTCGTATCCGGGACAGGGAGCTCCTACGAGCAGTACTTC
CASSLVSGTGSSYEQYF
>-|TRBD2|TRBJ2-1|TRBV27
TGTGCCAGCAGCCTTACGCCAGGACTAGCGGGAGTGAGGTTCAACAATGAGCAGTTCTTC
CASSLTPGLAGVRFNNEQFF
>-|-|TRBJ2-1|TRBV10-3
TGTGCCATCAGTGAACAGGAGATTTACAATGAGCAGTTCTTC
CAISEQEIYNEQFF
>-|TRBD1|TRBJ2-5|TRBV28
TGTGCCAGCAGTCCGCTCTCGACAGGGGGCCAAGAGACCCAGTACTTC
CASSPLSTGGQETQYF
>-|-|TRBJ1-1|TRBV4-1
TGCGCCAGCAGCCGCACCGGGACTTCGCGCACTGAAGCTTTCTTT
CASSRTGTSRTEAFF
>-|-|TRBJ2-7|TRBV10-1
TGCGCCAGCAGTGAGGGGGTAAACGATGACGAGCAGTACTTC
CASSEGVNDDEQYF
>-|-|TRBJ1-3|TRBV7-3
TGTGCCAGCAGCCTCACAGGGAGTGGAAACACCATATATTTT
CASSLTGSGNTIYF
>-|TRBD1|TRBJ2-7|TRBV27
TGTGCCAGCAGATCCGACAGGGATGAGCAGTACTTC
CASRSDRDEQYF
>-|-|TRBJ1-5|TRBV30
TGTGCCTGGAGTGTAATGCAGAATCAGCCCCAGCATTTT
CAWSVMQNQPQHF
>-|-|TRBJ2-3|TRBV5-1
TGCGCCAGCAGCTTCGGAGATACGCAGTATTTT
CASSFGDTQYF
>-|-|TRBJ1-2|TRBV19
TGTGCCAGTAGTATCTCGGCAGGAGGCTACACCTTC
CASSISAGGYTF
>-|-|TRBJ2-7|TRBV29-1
TGCAGCGTTGAACTAACAGGGGGGGCCTACGAGCAGTACTTC
CSVELTGGAYEQYF
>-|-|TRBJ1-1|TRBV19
TGTGCCAGTAGTATAGATCCCCAGGCCCCGAGCACTGAAGCTTTCTTT
CASSIDPQAPSTEAFF
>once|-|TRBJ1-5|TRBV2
TGTGCCAGCAGTTCTGGGCCCAATCAGCCCCAGCATTTT
CASSSGPNQPQHF
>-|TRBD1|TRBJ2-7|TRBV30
TGTGCCTGGACCGCCGGGACAGGGGCCTACGAGCAGTACTTC
CAWTAGTGAYEQYF
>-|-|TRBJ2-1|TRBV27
TGTGCCAGCAGTCTAGCGCACTCCTACAATGAGCAGTTCTTC
CASSLAHSYNEQFF
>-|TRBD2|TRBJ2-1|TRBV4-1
TGCGCCAGCAGCCAAGTAGCGGGAGTAGATGAGCAGTTCTTC
CASSQVAGVDEQFF
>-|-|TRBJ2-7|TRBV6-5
TGTGCCAGCAGTTACGTGCTGGACTCCTACGAGCAGTACTTC
CASSYVLDSYEQYF
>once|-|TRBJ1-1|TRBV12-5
TGTGCTAGTGGTTTGGCGGGGTCGGGCACTGAAGCTTTCTTT
CASGLAGSGTEAFF
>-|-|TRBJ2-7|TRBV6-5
TGTGCCAGCACTTCGGAAGCCAACGAGCAGTACTTC
CASTSEANEQYF
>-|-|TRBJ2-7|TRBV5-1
TGCGCCAGCAGCTTGGGGAAGCCCTACGAGCAGTACTTC
CASSLGKPYEQYF
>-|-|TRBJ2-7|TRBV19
TGTGCCAGTAGTACAATCGGGAAATCTCCCTCCTACGAGCAGTACTTC
CASSTIGKSPSYEQYF
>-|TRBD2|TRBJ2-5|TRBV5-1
TGCGCCAGCAGCTTGTATGGACTAGAACTAAGAGGCCCCCAGTACTTC
CASSLYGLELRGPQYF